The 18 T cell receptor beta chains reported below all come from one sample, sequenced in a study of HIV-infected patients and healthy controls. Each CDR3 protein gets one entry after TCRdb re-called the 5' RACE reads with MiXCR. This sample has around 62,000 distinct CDR3 sequences, with roughly 19% found just once. Source material: CD4+ T cells from blood. These receptors were collected from a human donor in good health.

The chain recombines TRBV10-3 with TRBJ2-3; D is unresolved. CDR3 size: 14 residues. V shed 4 bases and J shed 0 bases, with 8 bases lying between them. Per germline, CDR1 ENHRY and CDR2 SYGVKD. CDR3 coding DNA: TGTGCCATCAGTGCCGGGCCGAGCACAGATACGCAGTATTTT. It specifies CAISAGPSTDTQYF.

The genes are TRBV2 and TRBJ2-2; 9 bases fit TRBD1. J was trimmed by 6 bases and V by 5 bases; bases with no gene match: 7. This CDR3 region has 15 residues. CDR1 is SNHLY, CDR2 FYNNEI, per germline. The CDR3 DNA sequence: TGTGCCAGCAGTCTCACACGGACAGGGGCCGGGGAGCTGTTTTTT. It yields the protein CASSLTRTGAGELFF.

This sequence joins TRBV4-2 and TRBJ2-2; either TRBD1 or TRBD2 may supply D (5 bases each). Germline V gene lookup returns CDR1 LGHNA and CDR2 YNFKEQ. The CDR3 contains 17 residues. V lost 0 bases and J lost 5, with 16 bases in between. The CDR3 loop is CASSQEGMGVGTGELFF. DNA for the CDR3: TGTGCCAGCAGCCAAGAAGGGATGGGGGTAGGGACCGGGGAGCTGTTTTTT.

The sample holds many counts of this clonotype. Here the CDR3 DNA reads TGTGCCAGCAGCTTTGGGGGTATGGGACTAGCAAGGACCCAGTACTTC. Protein: CASSFGGMGLARTQYF. V usage is TRBV14 and J usage is TRBJ2-5; 9 positions agree with TRBD2. This CDR3 is built from 16 residues. The V gene end was trimmed by 5 bases and the J gene end by 7 bases; junction bases not matched to a gene: 14. CDR1 is SGHDN and CDR2 is FVKESK in the germline V gene.

This clonotype was counted between two and nine times. The rearrangement joins TRBV14 to TRBJ1-1; D gene ambiguous. The germline V gene has CDR1 SGHDN and CDR2 FVKESK. Trimming cost V 0 bases and J 12 bases, with 11 bases left between them. The CDR3 runs 12 residues. The CDR3 spells CASSQDRLKTFF. CDR3 nucleotides: TGTGCCAGCAGCCAAGATAGATTGAAAACTTTCTTT.

This clonotype was recorded many times. The chain employs TRBV20-1 and TRBJ2-1; the D gene is possibly TRBD2 (6 bases). V was pared by 6 bases and J by 7 bases, with 13 bases between. Per the germline V gene, CDR1 is DFQATT and CDR2 is SNEGSKA (reference sequence). The CDR3 spans 12 residues. The CDR3, as DNA: TGCAGTGCCCGGCCCGGAGGGAATGAGCAGTTCTTC. Protein sequence: CSARPGGNEQFF.

The chain links TRBV24-1 to TRBJ1-1; TRBD1 is a possible D gene (6 bases). CDR3 size: 14 residues. Trimming took off 5 bases at V and 0 bases at J, with 9 bases between the two ends. Germline CDR1 and CDR2: KGHDR and SFDVKD. CDR3: CATSAGAVNTEAFF. The CDR3 DNA is TGTGCCACCAGTGCGGGGGCCGTGAACACTGAAGCTTTCTTT.

The rearrangement uses TRBV19 and TRBJ2-3, with D unclear. Trimming took 6 bases from V and 5 from J, leaving 12 bases between them. Germline V gives CDR1 LNHDA, CDR2 SQIVND (reference sequence). This CDR3 contains 13 residues. CDR3 region: CASRRVGGDTQYF. As DNA, the CDR3 is TGTGCCAGTAGGCGAGTCGGTGGAGATACGCAGTATTTT.

The rearrangement links TRBV12-3 or TRBV12-4 to TRBJ1-5, with D possibly TRBD1 on 6 matching bases. This CDR3 is built from 15 residues. V was cut by 1 base and J by 6 bases, with 13 bases left in between. The CDR3 DNA follows: TGTGCCAGCAGTTTAGACAGGGCCCACGGTCAGCCCCAGCATTTT. Translated, it gives CASSLDRAHGQPQHF.

The chain uses TRBV19 and TRBJ1-2; 8 positions agree with TRBD1. J gave up 7 bases and V 6 bases, and 7 bases lay outside the gene matches. This CDR3 has 13 amino acids. Germline V gives CDR1 LNHDA, CDR2 SQIVND (reference sequence). CDR3 protein: CASRGTGVPGYTF. As DNA, the CDR3 is TGTGCCAGTAGGGGGACAGGCGTCCCTGGCTACACCTTC.

The genes are TRBV12-3 or TRBV12-4 and TRBJ2-3; a possible D gene is TRBD2 (5 bases). The CDR3 spans 14 residues. The germline V and J ends were trimmed by 2 bases and 0 bases, with 6 bases remaining between them. The CDR3 DNA follows: TGTGCCAGCAGTTTACGGGATAGCACAGATACGCAGTATTTT. It translates to CASSLRDSTDTQYF.

The rearrangement joins TRBV18 to TRBJ2-3, with a tentative D call TRBD2 (5 bases). The V and J ends lost 3 bases and 0 bases respectively, with 16 bases between them. This CDR3 region has 17 residues. The germline V gene encodes CDR1 KGHSH and CDR2 LQKENI. The CDR3 spells CASSPRIEGASTDTQYF. The CDR3 DNA sequence: TGTGCCAGCTCACCGCGAATAGAGGGTGCAAGCACAGATACGCAGTATTTT.

The V and J genes are TRBV19 and TRBJ2-3; either TRBD1 or TRBD2 may fit D (5 bases each). V gave up 7 bases and J gave up 1 base, with 18 bases separating them. The CDR3 contains 16 residues. The germline CDR1 and CDR2 sequences are LNHDA and SQIVND (reference sequence). In DNA, the CDR3 is TGTGCCAGTACCCCTTCGAGGGGCCTCCGCACAGATACGCAGTATTTT. It codes for CASTPSRGLRTDTQYF.

The chain couples TRBV7-2 to TRBJ2-5; 7 bases align to TRBD2. The ends lost 1 base at V and 2 bases at J; junction bases unmatched: 10. Germline lookup yields CDR1 SGHTA and CDR2 FQGNSA. The CDR3 runs to 17 residues. This CDR3 reads CASSLGSVSSGQETQYF. The CDR3 coding sequence is TGTGCCAGCAGCTTAGGTTCGGTATCTAGCGGTCAAGAGACCCAGTACTTC.

The chain carries TRBV5-6 and TRBJ1-5; D is uncertain. Looked up from germline, CDR1 is SGHDT and CDR2 is YYEEEE. The ends were cut back, 4 bases at V and 4 bases at J, with 9 bases in the middle. The CDR3 consists of 13 residues. The CDR3 DNA reads TGTGCCAGCAGCCCCGACGGGAATCAGCCCCAGCATTTT. Its translation is CASSPDGNQPQHF.

This rearrangement joins TRBV6-6 to TRBJ1-5; D is uncertain. Per germline, CDR1 MNHNY and CDR2 SVGAGI (reference sequence). With 5 bases removed from V and 0 bases from J, the gap between germline ends came to 8 bases. The CDR3 has 14 residues. CDR3 region: CASSATDSNQPQHF. Here the CDR3 DNA reads TGTGCCAGCAGTGCCACGGATAGCAATCAGCCCCAGCATTTT.

This clonotype was observed at least ten times. This chain joins TRBV28 and TRBJ1-5; D is undetermined. The CDR3 is 14 amino acids. Looked up from germline, CDR1 is MDHEN and CDR2 is SYDVKM. The ends were cut back, 8 bases at V and 5 bases at J, with 16 bases in the middle. The CDR3 sequence is CASLDQLSHQPQHF. The CDR3 nucleotides are TGTGCCAGCTTAGATCAGCTTTCCCATCAGCCCCAGCATTTT.

This clonotype was counted between two and nine times. The chain links TRBV29-1 to TRBJ1-4; the D gene is possibly TRBD1 (5 bases). V shed 6 bases and J shed 7 bases, with 12 bases lying between them. Germline V CDR1 and CDR2: SQVTM, ANQGSEA. The CDR3 contains 12 residues. CDR3 sequence reads: CSVDGAGEKLFF. CDR3 nucleotide sequence: TGCAGCGTGGACGGGGCCGGTGAAAAACTGTTTTTT.